Sequencing of this T cell receptor (beta chain) was carried out in a study of T cell repertoires in cytomegalovirus infection. Across the study: In the study, CMV epitopes included recently identified HLA-C-restricted and well-studied HLA-B-restricted ones. The public TCR beta signatures pointed to both CMV infection and matching HLA type.

The ends lost 6 bases at V and 4 bases at J; junction bases unmatched: 5. This CDR3 is built from 14 residues. From germline, CDR1 is SGHVS and CDR2 FNYEAQ. TCRdb re-called the reads with MiXCR, one entry per CDR3 protein. The sample contains approximately 270,000 distinct CDR3 sequences, less than 25% of which appear only once. Study results and limitations: Individuals carrying CMV plus the relevant HLA were identified by cumulative frequency of public TCR beta families. The ex vivo response was dominated by HLA-C-restricted CMV-specific TCR beta clonotypes.

Notes on this clonotype: Antigen: not known.

The chain recombines TRBV7-6 with TRBJ2-2; 7 nucleotides align to TRBD1. This material consisted of cultured PBMCs, taken from culture after CMV antigen stimulation. The sequence was obtained from a human donor in good health (CMV status not recorded). Some clones in this sample may be carry-over from other donors' samples. CDR3 protein: CASSPTGSTGELFF. The CDR3 DNA sequence: TGTGCCAGCAGTCCGACAGGGAGCACCGGGGAGCTGTTTTTT.